A single sample is the source of the 16 T cell receptor beta chains below, sequenced in a study of identifying expanded T cells in peripheral blood. TCRdb keeps only in-frame clones here, not all; method: immunoSEQ multiplex PCR. The sample lists about 50,000 clones; approximately 79% were seen once. Sequencing input: blood. Receptor source: a person aged 18 to 70 in good health.

The chain recombines TRBV29-1 with TRBJ2-4; TRBD1 matches 8 bases. The V gene end was trimmed by 4 bases and the J gene end by 3 bases; junction bases not matched to a gene: 2. The CDR3 consists of 13 residues. Germline values: CDR1 SQVTM, CDR2 ANQGSEA. In nucleotides, the CDR3 is TGCAGCGTTGTCGGACAGGGCAAAAACATTCAGTACTTC. It is translated as CSVVGQGKNIQYF. The whole variable domain, filled in from reference TRBV29-1 and TRBJ2-4, reads SAVISQKPSRDICQRGTSLTIQCQVDSQVTMMFWYRQQPGQSLTLIATANQGSEATYESGFVIDKFPISRPNLTFSTLTVSNMSPEDSSIYLCSVVGQGKNIQYFGAGTRLSVL.

V usage is TRBV5-4 and J usage is TRBJ2-3, with TRBD1 as a possible D gene (6 bases). Trimming took 5 bases from V and 2 from J, leaving 18 bases between them. The CDR3 runs 16 residues. CDR1 SGHNT and CDR2 YYREEE come from the germline V gene (reference sequence). This chain's CDR3 is CASRLVVGANTDTQYF. CDR3 coding DNA: TGTGCCAGCAGGCTAGTTGTGGGGGCTAACACAGATACGCAGTATTTT.

The J gene is TRBJ1-2, the V gene TRBV6-1; no reliable D call. CDR1 and CDR2 (germline): MNHNS, SASEGT. The V and J ends lost 3 bases and 4 bases respectively, with 9 bases between them. The CDR3 covers 13 residues. The CDR3 loop reads CASSDLGPYGYTF. DNA of the CDR3: TGTGCCAGCAGTGATCTGGGCCCCTATGGCTACACCTTC.

The chain couples TRBV4-3 to TRBJ1-5, with D hard to call. The CDR3 is 13 residues long. V was trimmed by 5 bases and J by 5 bases, leaving 10 bases between them. Germline V gene lookup returns CDR1 LGHNA and CDR2 YSLEER. CDR3 in amino acids: CASSLEGDQPQHF. The CDR3 DNA is TGCGCCAGCAGCTTGGAAGGAGATCAGCCCCAGCATTTT.

Turning to this clone: Other DNA sequences in this sample translate to the same CDR3. The chain has TRBV30 and TRBJ2-3; 13 positions match TRBD2. This CDR3 has 14 amino acids. Per the germline V gene, CDR1 is GTSNPN and CDR2 is SVGIG (reference sequence). V shed 7 bases, J shed 6 bases, and the junction held 7 bases outside the gene matches. CDR3 DNA: TGTGCCTTCGGACTAGCGGGAGCGCCGGATACGCAGTATTTT. Translated, it gives CAFGLAGAPDTQYF.

The V and J genes are TRBV7-8 and TRBJ2-7; 15 positions agree with TRBD2. Germline-derived CDR1 and CDR2 are SGHVS and FQNEAQ. The V gene end was trimmed by 5 bases and the J gene end by 6 bases; junction bases not matched to a gene: 8. This CDR3 has 16 amino acids. CDR3 bases: TGTGCCAGCAGCCCAGGGACTAGCGGGAGGAGGTTCGAGCAGTACTTC. As protein: CASSPGTSGRRFEQYF.

This rearrangement joins TRBV7-9 to TRBJ1-2; D not certain. CDR1 is SEHNR, CDR2 FQNEAQ, per germline (reference sequence). The CDR3 contains 13 residues. V was clipped by 2 bases and J by 3 bases, with 7 bases between them. The CDR3 DNA reads as TGTGCCAGCAGCTTACCCCAGGACTATGGCTACACCTTC. Encoded protein: CASSLPQDYGYTF.

CDR3 sequence (DNA): TGTGCCAGCAGCCAAGTTTCCAGCACAGATACGCAGTATTTT. Translating it yields CASSQVSSTDTQYF. The rearrangement links TRBV14 to TRBJ2-3; the D is unclear. CDR3 length equals 14 residues. V dropped 1 base and J dropped 0 bases, with 5 bases sitting between them. Germline loops: CDR1 SGHDN, CDR2 FVKESK.

This clone was recorded only once. V is TRBV14 and J is TRBJ2-2, with 14 bases fitting TRBD2. Looked up from germline, CDR1 is SGHDN and CDR2 is FVKESK. The ends lost 4 bases at V and 9 bases at J; junction bases unmatched: 10. The CDR3 is 17 amino acids. In DNA, the CDR3 is TGTGCCAGCAGCCCGGGACTAGCGGGGGCCCCCGGCAGGGAGCTGTTTTTT. Encoded protein: CASSPGLAGAPGRELFF.

There are a few counts of this clone. The V gene is TRBV9, the J gene TRBJ1-1; 9 bases are a match to TRBD1. Losses at the gene ends were 4 bases for V and 10 bases for J; bases not matched to a gene: 8. CDR1 is SGDLS, CDR2 YYNGEE, per germline. CDR3 length equals 13 residues. The CDR3 is CASSTGTGSRAFF. The CDR3 coding sequence is TGTGCCAGCAGCACCGGGACAGGGAGTAGAGCTTTCTTT.

The chain is built from TRBV4-2 and TRBJ2-3, with D tentatively TRBD1 (5 bases). Looked up from germline, CDR1 is LGHNA and CDR2 is YNFKEQ. The germline V and J ends were trimmed by 5 bases and 3 bases, with 21 bases remaining between them. The CDR3 is 17 amino acids. The CDR3 sequence is CASSEGQRRARTDTQYF. DNA of the CDR3: TGTGCCAGCAGCGAAGGACAAAGACGAGCAAGAACAGATACGCAGTATTTT.

J is TRBJ2-5 and V is TRBV11-2, with 7 bases identical to TRBD2. CDR1 and CDR2 (germline): SGHAT, FQNNGV. The V segment lost 9 bases and the J segment 7 bases; nucleotides outside the gene matches: 11. This CDR3 is 13 amino acids long. CDR3 in DNA: TGTGCCAGTAACCCCAGCGGGACGGGGACCCAGTACTTC. It encodes CASNPSGTGTQYF.

CDR3 region: CASRTGFGELFF. As DNA, the CDR3 is TGTGCCAGCAGGACGGGGTTCGGGGAGCTGTTTTTT. This sequence joins TRBV6-1 and TRBJ2-2; D possibly corresponds to TRBD2 (5 bases). CDR1 MNHNS and CDR2 SASEGT come from the germline V gene. The CDR3 has 12 amino acids. V shed 6 bases and J shed 7 bases, with 9 bases lying between them.

CDR3 amino acids: CASKELADGDTQYF. The CDR3 nucleotides read TGTGCCAGTAAGGAACTGGCGGATGGGGATACGCAGTATTTT. The V gene is TRBV19, the J gene TRBJ2-3; no clear D. The CDR3 totals 14 residues. V was shortened by 7 bases and J by 6 bases, with 17 bases between the two germline ends. Germline-derived CDR1 and CDR2 are LNHDA and SQIVND (reference sequence). Variable domain in full (rest from reference TRBV19 and TRBJ2-3): DGGITQSPKYLFRKEGQNVTLSCEQNLNHDAMYWYRQDPGQGLRLIYYSQIVNDFQKGDIAEGYSVSREKKESFPLTVTSAQKNPTAFYLCASKELADGDTQYFGPGTRLTVL.

V gene TRBV2 combines with J gene TRBJ2-1, with TRBD2 identical over 11 bases. CDR1 and CDR2 (germline): SNHLY, FYNNEI. Trimming at V came to 8 bases and at J to 7 bases, leaving 13 bases not matched to a gene. The CDR3 totals 16 residues. This chain's CDR3 is CASRGSSASGRNEQFF. In nucleotides, the CDR3 is TGTGCCAGCCGTGGGTCCTCTGCTAGCGGGAGGAATGAGCAGTTCTTC. Drawing the rest from reference TRBV2 and TRBJ2-1, the complete variable domain is EPEVTQTPSHQVTQMGQEVILRCVPISNHLYFYWYRQILGQKVEFLVSFYNNEISEKSEIFDDQFSVERPDGSNFTLKIRSTKLEDSAMYFCASRGSSASGRNEQFFGPGTRLTVL.

The chain joins TRBV6-5 to TRBJ2-7, with D perhaps being TRBD1 or TRBD2 (5 bases each). Trimming left V 2 bases short and J 4 bases short, with 9 bases between. Per the germline V gene, CDR1 is MNHEY and CDR2 is SVGAGI. The CDR3 contains 13 residues. Here the CDR3 reads CASSYGTEYEQYF. The CDR3 DNA is TGTGCCAGCAGTTACGGGACGGAATACGAGCAGTACTTC.